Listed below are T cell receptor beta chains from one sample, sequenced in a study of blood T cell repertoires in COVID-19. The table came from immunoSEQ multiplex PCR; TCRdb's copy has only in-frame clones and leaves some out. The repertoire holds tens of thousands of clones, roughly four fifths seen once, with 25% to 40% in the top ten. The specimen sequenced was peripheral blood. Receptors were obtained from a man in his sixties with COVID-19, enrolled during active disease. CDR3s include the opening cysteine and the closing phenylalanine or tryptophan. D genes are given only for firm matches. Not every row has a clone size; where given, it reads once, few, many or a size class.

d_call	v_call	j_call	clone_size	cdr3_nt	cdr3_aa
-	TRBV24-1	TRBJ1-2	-	TGTGCCACCAGTGGTCTTGCAGCGTACCGATATGGCTACACCTTC	CATSGLAAYRYGYTF
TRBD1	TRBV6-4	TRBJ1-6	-	TGTGCCAGCAGCAATGGGAACAGGGGCAGTAATTCACCCCTCCACTTT	CASSNGNRGSNSPLHF
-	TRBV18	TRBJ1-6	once	TGTGCCAGCTCACCCGCCGGAGAGTCACCCCTCCACTTT	CASSPAGESPLHF
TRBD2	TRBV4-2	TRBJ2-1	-	TGTGCCAGCAGCCAAGATGCCCAAGCGGGAGGGGGCCACAATGAGCAGTTCTTC	CASSQDAQAGGGHNEQFF
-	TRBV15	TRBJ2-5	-	TGTGCCACCAGCAGAGGCCTCTTAGCTGACCAAGAGACCCAGTACTTC	CATSRGLLADQETQYF
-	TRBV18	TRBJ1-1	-	TGTGCCAGCTCGCTATCACAGGGGAACACTGAAGCTTTCTTT	CASSLSQGNTEAFF
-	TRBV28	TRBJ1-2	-	TGTGCCAGCAGCGCGGCGGGCGGCTACACCTTC	CASSAAGGYTF
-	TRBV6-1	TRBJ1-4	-	TGTGCCAGCAGTGACCTTGCAACTAATGAAAAACTGTTTTTT	CASSDLATNEKLFF
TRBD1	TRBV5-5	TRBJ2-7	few	TGTGCCAGCAGCACCGGACAGGGAATGGGGTACGAGCAGTACTTC	CASSTGQGMGYEQYF
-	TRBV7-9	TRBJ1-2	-	TGTGCCAGCAGCTTAGGGGCAGGGATTGGCTACACCTTC	CASSLGAGIGYTF
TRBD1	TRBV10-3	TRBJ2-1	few	TGTGCCATCAGTGAGGGGACAGGGGCCGTCTACAATGAGCAGTTCTTC	CAISEGTGAVYNEQFF
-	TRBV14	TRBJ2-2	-	TGTGCCAGCAGCCAAGGGTATAGCACCGGGGAGCTGTTTTTT	CASSQGYSTGELFF
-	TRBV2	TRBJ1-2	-	TGTGCCAGCAGGGGAGCAATCAAGAACTATGGCTACACCTTC	CASRGAIKNYGYTF